The clone carrying this T cell receptor (beta chain) appeared a single time. Its antigen is undetermined. The entry originates in a study of cytomegalovirus exposure and HLA in healthy donors. The overall study: A subsequent analysis stated that the 110 or so validation repertoires were run on the same platform as the roughly 700 first-cohort repertoires. Study-level points and caveats: The tendency of first-cohort TCR clusters to co-occur in the 110 or so validation repertoires emerged from a later analysis.

Clones were sequenced by immunoSEQ multiplex PCR, and TCRdb holds only the in-frame ones, with some missing. This table has some 150,000 clones, approximately 86% appearing once. This CDR3 is 11 amino acids long. V was cut by 7 bases and J by 11 bases, with 14 bases left in between. Germline loops: CDR1 LNHDA, CDR2 SQIVND (reference sequence). The sequenced sample was PBMCs. The gene calls are TRBV19 and TRBJ1-1; D gene unclear. This TCR was sampled from a man younger than 35 in good health and CMV-seropositive. This CDR3 reads CASKAGSAAFF. DNA of the CDR3: TGTGCCAGTAAGGCGGGGTCCGCGGCTTTCTTT.